Listed below are T cell receptor beta chains from one sample, sequenced in a study of OX40 agonist ivuxolimab in advanced cancers. Assay used: immunoSEQ multiplex PCR; TCRdb lists only in-frame clones, some missing. The sample has over 10,000 clones, roughly two thirds seen once. Sequencing used CD4+ or CD8+ T cells sorted from blood, obtained in a trial of the OX40 agonist ivuxolimab. These receptors all come from an adult with an advanced solid tumor such as melanoma, head and neck, liver or kidney cancer. Each CDR3 is given with its conserved first and last residue. The order of the fields is clone size, J gene, V gene, D gene, CDR3 DNA, CDR3 protein. A D gene is named only where the DNA matches it firmly. A row's size may be missing; if present it is once, few, many or a size class.

abundance: -; j_gene: TRBJ2-1; v_gene: TRBV2; d_gene: -; CDR3nt: TGTGCCAGCAGTGAAAGGGGGCGGGAGTATGAGCAGTTCTTC; CDR3aa: CASSERGREYEQFF
abundance: -; j_gene: TRBJ1-2; v_gene: TRBV6-1; d_gene: TRBD1; CDR3nt: TGTGCCAGCAGGGATCTACTAGGGGGCGCGAGTGGCTACACCTTC; CDR3aa: CASRDLLGGASGYTF
abundance: few; j_gene: TRBJ2-7; v_gene: TRBV15; d_gene: -; CDR3nt: TGTGCCACCAGCAGAGATCGATTACAGGGATCTTCCTACGAGCAGTACTTC; CDR3aa: CATSRDRLQGSSYEQYF
abundance: -; j_gene: TRBJ2-3; v_gene: TRBV12-2; d_gene: -; CDR3nt: TGTGCAAGTCGCTTAGCGCCCGGAAAGTGGGGGACCCCCCTTACGACTAGCACAGATACGCAGTATTTT; CDR3aa: CASRLAPGKWGTPLTTSTDTQYF
abundance: -; j_gene: TRBJ2-1; v_gene: TRBV28; d_gene: -; CDR3nt: TGTGCCAGCAGTGTCGATAGTGAGCAGTTCTTC; CDR3aa: CASSVDSEQFF
abundance: -; j_gene: TRBJ1-5; v_gene: TRBV19; d_gene: TRBD1; CDR3nt: TGTGCCAGTAGTGAGGACACAGGGGGGAGTCAGCCCCAGCATTTT; CDR3aa: CASSEDTGGSQPQHF
abundance: -; j_gene: TRBJ2-3; v_gene: TRBV13; d_gene: -; CDR3nt: TGTGCCAGCAGCACCCGACGGAGCACAGATACGCAGTATTTT; CDR3aa: CASSTRRSTDTQYF
abundance: few; j_gene: TRBJ2-7; v_gene: TRBV4-2; d_gene: TRBD1; CDR3nt: TGTGCCAGCAGCCAAGATGGGACAGCCTACGAGCAGTACTTC; CDR3aa: CASSQDGTAYEQYF
abundance: few; j_gene: TRBJ1-1; v_gene: TRBV4-1; d_gene: TRBD1; CDR3nt: TGCGCCAGCAGAGGGACAGGGGGCAACACTGAAGCTTTCTTT; CDR3aa: CASRGTGGNTEAFF
abundance: -; j_gene: TRBJ1-2; v_gene: TRBV6-1; d_gene: TRBD1; CDR3nt: TGTGCCAGCAGTGACCCGGGACAGGGGGACTATGGCTACACCTTC; CDR3aa: CASSDPGQGDYGYTF
abundance: -; j_gene: TRBJ2-7; v_gene: TRBV28; d_gene: -; CDR3nt: TGTGCCAGCAGTTTTGGGAGTCTGTACTTC; CDR3aa: CASSFGSLYF
abundance: -; j_gene: TRBJ1-1; v_gene: TRBV7-9; d_gene: -; CDR3nt: TGTGCCAGCAGCTTAGTTGGGGCATCTCCCCTGAATAAAGCTTTCTTT; CDR3aa: CASSLVGASPLNKAFF
abundance: few; j_gene: TRBJ1-2; v_gene: TRBV2; d_gene: -; CDR3nt: TGTGCCAGCAGTGTCGGCGTAGGGAATGGCTACACCTTC; CDR3aa: CASSVGVGNGYTF
abundance: -; j_gene: TRBJ2-7; v_gene: TRBV6-5; d_gene: -; CDR3nt: TGTGCCAGCAGTTACTCGAACAGCTACGAGCAGTACTTC; CDR3aa: CASSYSNSYEQYF
abundance: -; j_gene: TRBJ1-3; v_gene: TRBV29-1; d_gene: -; CDR3nt: TGCAGCGTTCTCTCTGGAAACACCATATATTTT; CDR3aa: CSVLSGNTIYF
abundance: few; j_gene: TRBJ1-5; v_gene: TRBV4-3; d_gene: TRBD1; CDR3nt: TGCGCCAGCAGCCAAAGGGACAGGGTAGGGAATCAGCCCCAGCATTTT; CDR3aa: CASSQRDRVGNQPQHF
abundance: once; j_gene: TRBJ2-7; v_gene: TRBV5-6; d_gene: -; CDR3nt: TGTGCCAGCAGCTCTGGATTCGGCGAGCAGTACTTC; CDR3aa: CASSSGFGEQYF
abundance: -; j_gene: TRBJ2-1; v_gene: TRBV9; d_gene: TRBD2; CDR3nt: TGTGCCAGCAGCGCGACTAGCGGGGGGCCTTTACTGTCAGTCTACAATGAGCAGTTCTTC; CDR3aa: CASSATSGGPLLSVYNEQFF
abundance: -; j_gene: TRBJ2-2; v_gene: TRBV7-2; d_gene: -; CDR3nt: TGTGCCAGCAGCTTACACGACACCGGGGAGCTGTTTTTT; CDR3aa: CASSLHDTGELFF
abundance: -; j_gene: TRBJ2-5; v_gene: TRBV4-2; d_gene: TRBD2; CDR3nt: TGTGCCAGCAGCTCCCGGGGACGGGAGGTACAAGAGACCCAGTACTTC; CDR3aa: CASSSRGREVQETQYF
abundance: few; j_gene: TRBJ2-2; v_gene: TRBV4-1; d_gene: TRBD2; CDR3nt: TGCGCCAGCCGACTCACCCCCGGGACTAGGGCCACCGGGGAGCTGTTTTTT; CDR3aa: CASRLTPGTRATGELFF
abundance: -; j_gene: TRBJ1-6; v_gene: TRBV6-6; d_gene: -; CDR3nt: TGTGCCAGCAGTTATACCGGGGGATCCTATAATTCACCCCTCCACTTT; CDR3aa: CASSYTGGSYNSPLHF
abundance: -; j_gene: TRBJ2-7; v_gene: TRBV28; d_gene: -; CDR3nt: TGTGCCAGCAGTCATCCTGGGTGGGAGCAGTACTTC; CDR3aa: CASSHPGWEQYF
abundance: -; j_gene: TRBJ1-6; v_gene: TRBV21-1; d_gene: -; CDR3nt: TGTGCCAGCAGCCGTCACAGGGGTGGTTCACCCCTCCACTTT; CDR3aa: CASSRHRGGSPLHF
abundance: medium-sized; j_gene: TRBJ2-7; v_gene: TRBV4-1; d_gene: -; CDR3nt: TGCGCCAGCAGCCTCCAGGGGAACTCCTACGAGCAGTACTTC; CDR3aa: CASSLQGNSYEQYF